These T cell receptor beta chains were read from a single sample in a study of T cells after yellow fever vaccination. In TCRdb, the 5' RACE reads were re-called with MiXCR into one record per CDR3 protein. The profile shows 60,000 to 95,000 distinct CDR3 sequences, 7.3% of them singletons. This specimen consisted of CD8+ T cells sorted from PBMCs, obtained more than 8 days after the first yellow fever vaccination. These TCRs come from a young man who received the YFV17D yellow fever vaccine. The CDR3 runs from the conserved cysteine through the conserved F or W. D genes are given only for firm matches. Size is stated for part of the rows, as once, few or many counts, or as a class when the clone is expanded.

V: TRBV7-9
J: TRBJ1-1
D: -
size: few
DNA: TGTGCCAGCAGCTTACCCCAGGGTATAGTCACTGAAGCTTTCTTT
CDR3: CASSLPQGIVTEAFF

V: TRBV7-2
J: TRBJ2-1
D: -
size: -
DNA: TGTGCCAGCAGCGCCCAGGACATAGCACTCTACAATGAGCAGTTCTTC
CDR3: CASSAQDIALYNEQFF

V: TRBV19
J: TRBJ2-7
D: -
size: -
DNA: TGTGCCAGTAGCGAGAACCTCTACGAGCAGTACTTC
CDR3: CASSENLYEQYF

V: TRBV6-5
J: TRBJ1-1
D: -
size: many
DNA: TGTGCCAGCAGTTGGACCCGGGGTACGAACACTGAAGCTTTCTTT
CDR3: CASSWTRGTNTEAFF

V: TRBV11-2
J: TRBJ2-5
D: -
size: -
DNA: TGTGCCAGCAGCTTAGATAAAAGGATTATGCGAGAGACCCAGTACTTC
CDR3: CASSLDKRIMRETQYF

V: TRBV10-3
J: TRBJ2-7
D: -
size: many
DNA: TGTGCCATCAGTGAGTCGGACAGCTCCTACGAGCAGTACTTC
CDR3: CAISESDSSYEQYF

V: TRBV5-6
J: TRBJ2-1
D: -
size: few
DNA: TGTGCCAGCGCAACAGGGACTCAAGATGAGCAGTTCTTC
CDR3: CASATGTQDEQFF

V: TRBV12-3/TRBV12-4
J: TRBJ2-2
D: TRBD2
size: -
DNA: TGTGCCAGCGCGGGGGGGCGATCGGTGACCGGGGAGCTGTTTTTT
CDR3: CASAGGRSVTGELFF

V: TRBV7-9
J: TRBJ2-2
D: TRBD1
size: many
DNA: TGTGCCAGCAGCTCTGACAGGGCCGGGGAGCTGTTTTTT
CDR3: CASSSDRAGELFF

V: TRBV13
J: TRBJ1-6
D: TRBD1
size: few
DNA: TGTGCCAGCCGGGAGTTCGGACAGGGGGCCAGCTCCTATAATTCACCCCTCCACTTT
CDR3: CASREFGQGASSYNSPLHF

V: TRBV20-1
J: TRBJ2-5
D: -
size: many
DNA: TGCAGTGCTAGGGGGGTAGGTCTAGGCGAAGAGACCCAGTACTTC
CDR3: CSARGVGLGEETQYF

V: TRBV7-1
J: TRBJ2-2
D: -
size: -
DNA: TGTGCCAGCAGCGGAGCGGGACATCAACTATCCCCATTGGGCTTGTTTCTCGGGGAGCTGTTTTTT
CDR3: CASSGAGHQLSPLGLFLGELFF

V: TRBV13
J: TRBJ2-3
D: TRBD2
size: many
DNA: TGTGCCAGCAACATACGGACTAGGGGTCCAGATACGCAGTATTTT
CDR3: CASNIRTRGPDTQYF

V: TRBV7-6
J: TRBJ2-3
D: -
size: many
DNA: TGTGCCAGCAGCTTACCACGGAACACAGATACGCAGTATTTT
CDR3: CASSLPRNTDTQYF

V: TRBV12-3/TRBV12-4
J: TRBJ1-1
D: -
size: few
DNA: TGTGCCAGCAGTTTAGGGGAATGGCAAAACACTGAAGCTTTCTTT
CDR3: CASSLGEWQNTEAFF

V: TRBV3-1
J: TRBJ1-6
D: -
size: -
DNA: TGTGCCAGCAGCCCCACAGGGTTCTATAATTCACCCCTCCACTTT
CDR3: CASSPTGFYNSPLHF

V: TRBV4-1
J: TRBJ1-1
D: TRBD1
size: many
DNA: TGCGCCAGCAGCCCCAGACAGGGAGGCGGCACTGAAGCTTTCTTT
CDR3: CASSPRQGGGTEAFF

V: TRBV11-1
J: TRBJ1-6
D: TRBD1
size: -
DNA: TGTGCCAGCAGCCCACCCGGGACAGGCGACAATTCACCCCTCCACTTT
CDR3: CASSPPGTGDNSPLHF

V: TRBV19
J: TRBJ1-1
D: -
size: few
DNA: TGTGCCAGTAGCCCAGGGGACCTTGAAGCTTTCTTT
CDR3: CASSPGDLEAFF

V: TRBV11-1
J: TRBJ2-2
D: -
size: few
DNA: TGTGCCAGCAGCTTATCCCCCGGCAGGGAGGTGAACACCGGGGAGCTGTTTTTT
CDR3: CASSLSPGREVNTGELFF